The 17 T cell receptor beta chains reported below all come from one sample, sequenced in a study of regulatory T cells in long-lasting Graves disease. Specified time point: persistent/refractory GD, antithyroid drugs over 5 years with positive TRAb. The TCR library used RNA extracted from PBMCs. With iRepertoire HTBI primers and Arm-PCR of CDR3 regions, TCR beta libraries were built. MiXCR, run by TCRdb on the multiplex PCR reads, gives a single entry per CDR3 protein. The sample has 310,000 or so distinct CDR3 sequences, under 25% seen once. The sample consisted of peripheral blood mononuclear cells (PBMCs), taken when the disease was refractory, from a patient treated with antithyroid drugs. The receptors stem from a female donor with Graves disease.

This clonotype appeared a few times. CDR3 sequence: CAISGTSGCLNLEQYF. CDR3 nucleotide sequence: TGCGCCATATCCGGGACTAGCGGGTGCCTAAACCTCGAGCAGTACTTC. The rearrangement links TRBV10-1 to TRBJ2-7; 12 nucleotides align to TRBD2. This CDR3 is 16 amino acids long. J gave up 6 bases and V 10 bases, and 16 bases lay outside the gene matches. Germline CDR1 reads WNHNN; CDR2 reads SYGVQD (reference sequence).

The chain carries TRBV11-1 and TRBJ1-1; D gene unclear. The V gene lost 1 base and the J gene lost 5 bases, with 8 bases spanning the gap. Germline assignment: CDR1 SGHAT and CDR2 FQDESV (reference sequence). CDR3 length: 13 amino acids. CDR3 nucleotides: TGTGCCAGCAGCTTAGTCAAGACGACTGAAGCTTTCTTT. Its translation: CASSLVKTTEAFF.

The table lists this clonotype with a few counts. The V and J genes are TRBV4-2 and TRBJ1-1; D is undetermined. Looked up from germline, CDR1 is LGHNA and CDR2 is YNFKEQ. The CDR3 extends over 13 amino acids. Trimming left V 0 bases short and J 5 bases short, with 7 bases between. CDR3 residues: CASSQERGTEAFF. The CDR3 nucleotides are TGTGCCAGCAGCCAAGAACGAGGAACTGAAGCTTTCTTT.

V gene TRBV18 combines with J gene TRBJ1-5; D is unresolved. The CDR3 length is 15 residues. Trimming pared 3 bases from V and 4 bases from J, leaving 13 bases between. CDR1 and CDR2 from the germline V gene are KGHSH and LQKENI. As DNA, the CDR3 is TGTGCCAGCTCACCTACCACCGGAATTAATCAGCCCCAGCATTTT. It translates to CASSPTTGINQPQHF.

This clonotype was observed a handful of times. V is TRBV12-3 or TRBV12-4 and J is TRBJ2-2; 11 nucleotides line up with TRBD2. J was trimmed by 2 bases and V by 5 bases; bases with no gene match: 4. The CDR3 is made up of 16 amino acids. CDR3 sequence: CASSPGLAGNTGELFF. The CDR3 nucleotides are TGTGCCAGCAGTCCCGGACTAGCGGGCAACACCGGGGAGCTGTTTTTT.

J is TRBJ2-2 and V is TRBV3-1; either TRBD1 or TRBD2 may supply D (5 bases each). The CDR3 length is 16 residues. Trimming left V 4 bases short and J 5 bases short, with 17 bases between. The germline CDR1 and CDR2 sequences are LGHDT and YNNKEL (reference sequence). DNA of the CDR3: TGTGCCAGCAGCCCGGGGACGCCGGGCCGAACCGGGGAGCTGTTTTTT. This sequence encodes CASSPGTPGRTGELFF.

The chain is built from TRBV18 and TRBJ2-3; maybe TRBD1 (6 bases). Trimming shortened V by 2 bases and J by 0 bases, and 6 bases separated the two germline ends. CDR1 is KGHSH and CDR2 is LQKENI in the germline V gene. This CDR3 spans 14 amino acids. The CDR3 nucleotides read TGTGCCAGCTCACCAACAGGGAGCACAGATACGCAGTATTTT. It encodes CASSPTGSTDTQYF.

This chain uses TRBV7-2 with TRBJ1-4; D unresolved. V gave up 3 bases and J gave up 10 bases, with 15 bases separating them. Germline values: CDR1 SGHTA, CDR2 FQGNSA. CDR3 length equals 14 residues. In DNA form, the CDR3 reads TGTGCCAGCAGCTTCAAATGGACCGATGGAAAACTGTTTTTT. Its translation is CASSFKWTDGKLFF.

This clonotype was counted between two and nine times. This chain links TRBV19 with TRBJ1-2, with a weak D call TRBD1 (5 bases). The CDR3 is 14 amino acids. Between the trimmed V and J ends, which lost 5 bases and 4 bases, there was a span of 14 bases. Germline CDR1 and CDR2: LNHDA and SQIVND (reference sequence). CDR3 region: CASSAYRRVYGYTF. The DNA for the CDR3 is TGTGCCAGTAGTGCCTACAGGAGGGTCTATGGCTACACCTTC.

There are many counts of this clonotype. The chain couples TRBV7-2 to TRBJ2-5; TRBD1 aligns across 9 bases. The CDR3 runs 16 residues. The junction had 12 bases not matched to a gene; V was cut back by 5 bases and J by 5 bases. CDR1 and CDR2 (germline): SGHTA, FQGNSA. The CDR3 spells CASSNEPGTGLETQYF. CDR3 nucleotide sequence: TGTGCCAGCAGCAATGAGCCGGGGACAGGGCTGGAGACCCAGTACTTC.

There are many counts of this clonotype. The chain is built from TRBV18 and TRBJ2-5; no clear D gene. This CDR3 has 12 amino acids. Germline lookup yields CDR1 KGHSH and CDR2 LQKENI. The V end lost 4 bases, the J end lost 2 bases, and 5 bases lay between the germline ends. The CDR3 nucleotides are TGTGCCAGCTCACGGCAACAAGAGACCCAGTACTTC. Protein sequence: CASSRQQETQYF.

This clonotype was observed at least ten times. CDR3: CASSQGGRANTGELFF. CDR3 coding DNA: TGTGCCAGCAGCCAAGGAGGGCGGGCGAACACCGGGGAGCTGTTTTTT. J is TRBJ2-2 and V is TRBV3-1, with a tentative D call TRBD2 (5 bases). CDR1 and CDR2 from the germline V gene are LGHDT and YNNKEL (reference sequence). Trimming took off 1 base at V and 0 bases at J, with 9 bases between the two ends. This CDR3 region has 16 residues.

The chain employs TRBV2 and TRBJ2-1; the D gene is possibly TRBD2 (6 bases). Trimming stripped 6 bases from V and 6 bases from J, with 12 bases between. Germline-derived CDR1 and CDR2 are SNHLY and FYNNEI. The CDR3 consists of 13 residues. The CDR3 reads CASSAGRLNEQFF. As DNA, the CDR3 is TGTGCCAGCAGCGCGGGACGCCTCAATGAGCAGTTCTTC.

The chain carries TRBV5-8 and TRBJ2-2; 8 bases line up with TRBD1. Germline V lookup: CDR1 SGHTS, CDR2 YDEGEE. CDR3 length: 20 residues. V dropped 0 bases and J dropped 7; count of bases not matched to a gene: 20. The CDR3 spells CASSLGQWDRRAPSGGELFF. In DNA form, the CDR3 reads TGTGCCAGCAGCTTGGGACAATGGGACAGGCGGGCGCCGTCTGGCGGGGAGCTGTTTTTT.

In its sample, this clonotype was seen a few times. J is TRBJ2-7 and V is TRBV29-1; a possible D gene is TRBD1 (6 bases). This CDR3 has 17 amino acids. V was shortened by 5 bases and J by 0 bases, with 23 bases between the two germline ends. The germline CDR1 and CDR2 sequences are SQVTM and ANQGSEA. The CDR3 reads CSVRGRDTKESSYEQYF. The CDR3 nucleotides read TGCAGCGTTAGGGGACGGGACACCAAGGAAAGCTCCTACGAGCAGTACTTC.

The table lists this clonotype with a count of one. The V and J genes are TRBV20-1 and TRBJ2-2; 7 nucleotides match TRBD2. The V and J ends lost 4 bases and 2 bases, in that order; junction bases with no gene match: 10. The CDR3 is made up of 16 amino acids. Germline assignment: CDR1 DFQATT and CDR2 SNEGSKA (reference sequence). Written as DNA, the CDR3 is TGCAGTGCTACTTCTAGCGGAGCCGGTAACACCGGGGAGCTGTTTTTT. Translating gives CSATSSGAGNTGELFF.

In this sample, this clonotype turned up a few times. The J gene is TRBJ1-1, the V gene TRBV29-1; 8 bases align to TRBD1. The germline V gene encodes CDR1 SQVTM and CDR2 ANQGSEA. The CDR3 spans 15 residues. J was trimmed by 3 bases and V by 3 bases; bases with no gene match: 9. The CDR3 here is CSVEYPGGRYTEAFF. DNA of the CDR3: TGCAGCGTTGAGTACCCAGGGGGCAGATACACTGAAGCTTTCTTT.